This TCR beta chain emerged from a study of T cell responses to AZD1222 COVID-19 vaccine. Using immunoSEQ multiplex PCR, the repertoire was profiled, and TCRdb retains in-frame clones only, with some absent. The sample has 120,000 or so clones; about nine tenths are singletons. Per germline, CDR1 MGHRA and CDR2 YSYEKL. Trimming took 4 bases from V and 3 from J, leaving 15 bases between them. The CDR3 spans 15 residues. The chain joins TRBV4-1 to TRBJ1-2, with D possibly TRBD1 on 5 matching bases. The sequence came from an adult in good health. Sequencing used peripheral blood, obtained on day 0 of AZD1222 vaccination. The CDR3 region is CASSPTGEHYYGYTF. DNA of the CDR3: TGCGCCAGCAGCCCGACGGGGGAGCATTACTATGGCTACACCTTC.